This TCR beta chain was identified during a study of T-cell reconstitution after alpha-beta-depleted transplantation in children. The V and J ends lost 2 bases and 1 base, in that order; junction bases with no gene match: 2. The CDR3 runs 16 residues. Looked up from germline, CDR1 is SGHAT and CDR2 is FQDESV (reference sequence). Study-level points and caveats: Several patients had high TCRbeta diversity at day 60; it came from surviving recipient T cells and thymic progenitors. Several hundred expanded graft clones reportedly gave rise to the alpha-beta T cells present about two months after transplant. T-cell counts and diversity at one year post-transplant came mainly from newly produced T cells.

This clonotype showed up many times. As yet, its antigen is unknown. The TCRbeta library incorporated unique molecular identifiers. TCRdb itself ran the PCR reads through MiXCR, one entry per CDR3 protein. The sample lists about 160,000 distinct CDR3 sequences; approximately 12% were seen once. V usage is TRBV11-1 and J usage is TRBJ1-3, with 10 bases matching TRBD1. The receptor comes from a boy younger than 10 with acute myeloid leukemia, due to receive a stem cell transplant. The source material was PBMCs, sampled before TCRalphabeta/CD19-depleted stem cell transplant. CDR3 in DNA: TGTGCCAGCAGCTTACCGGGACAGGGGTCTGGAAACACCATATATTTT. This encodes CASSLPGQGSGNTIYF.